Sequencing of this TCR beta chain was carried out in a study of blood T cell repertoires in COVID-19. Profiling relied on immunoSEQ multiplex PCR, and the TCRdb table lists in-frame clones only, not all of them. This sample carries about 280,000 clones, around 87% of them seen once, and the ten largest clones take approximately 1.5%. The germline CDR1 and CDR2 sequences are SGHTA and FQGTGA. V lost 1 base and J 7 bases, leaving 10 bases between the germline ends. The CDR3 extends over 14 amino acids. The sample was PBMCs or T cells enriched from blood (not recorded which). The clonotype originates from a woman in her late teens or twenties with acute COVID-19. The chain is built from TRBV7-3 and TRBJ2-2, with unresolved D. Here the CDR3 reads CASSLSLTGGELFF. CDR3 nucleotide sequence: TGTGCCAGCAGCTTAAGTCTGACTGGCGGGGAGCTGTTTTTT.